This T cell receptor beta chain emerged from a study of blood T cell repertoires in COVID-19. Study summary: Material from acute and convalescent COVID-19 was sourced from the United States, Italy and Spain.

Per the study methods: Reference gene primer amplification in the assay estimated nucleated cell counts. Clones were sequenced by immunoSEQ multiplex PCR, and TCRdb holds only the in-frame ones, with some missing. That table supplies the V and J calls and clone size; D and trimming were determined from the DNA. Among approximately 74,000 clones listed, over 70% were seen once. V dropped 2 bases and J dropped 4 bases, with 12 bases sitting between them. The germline gives CDR1 SGHVS, CDR2 FNYEAQ. CDR3 length: 15 residues. The chain carries TRBV7-6 and TRBJ1-3; D gene uncertain. This sequence originates from a man aged 55 to 70 with acute or convalescent COVID-19. Sequencing was performed on peripheral blood. The CDR3 region is CASSLLPGNGNTIYF. CDR3 DNA sequence: TGTGCCAGCAGCTTACTCCCGGGGAACGGAAACACCATATATTTT.